Below are 26 T cell receptor beta chains sequenced from a single sample in a study of blood T cell repertoires in COVID-19 (TCRdb year 2020). Receptors were amplified or captured by the immunoSEQ multiplex PCR assay. Imported from immuneACCESS, the table was reduced by TCRdb to in-frame sequences with V and J called. These copies leave out some clones; in studies compared against another copy, an unresolved V gene accounts for under half, and the cause of the remainder is not known. The sample data list 150,000 to 200,000 clones, and over 85% of these were observed just once. The top ten constitute less than 2% of the sample. The source material was peripheral blood. The receptors stem from a woman aged 55-70 years with COVID-19, enrolled during active disease.

The table lists this clone with a few counts. The chain employs TRBV11-2 and TRBJ1-6; D uncertain. Between the trimmed V and J ends, which lost 3 bases and 9 bases, there was a span of 3 bases. CDR3 length equals 11 residues. Germline assignment: CDR1 SGHAT and CDR2 FQNNGV. This chain's CDR3 is CASSFSSPLHF. The CDR3 bases are TGTGCCAGCAGCTTCAGTTCACCCCTCCACTTT. The variable domain in full, completed from reference TRBV11-2 and TRBJ1-6, reads EAGVAQSPRYKIIEKRQSVAFWCNPISGHATLYWYQQILGQGPKLLIQFQNNGVVDDSQLPKDRFSAERLKGVDSTLKIQPAKLEDSAVYLCASSFSSPLHFGNGTRLTVT.

V gene TRBV10-3 combines with J gene TRBJ2-1, with 8 bases identical to TRBD1. The CDR3 is 15 amino acids. Germline V lookup: CDR1 ENHRY, CDR2 SYGVKD. The V gene end was trimmed by 2 bases and the J gene end by 1 base; junction bases not matched to a gene: 1. The CDR3 region is CAISETGGSYNEQFF. CDR3 nucleotide sequence: TGTGCCATCAGTGAGACAGGGGGTTCCTACAATGAGCAGTTCTTC.

The V call is TRBV6-5, the J call TRBJ1-4, with D possibly matching TRBD1 (6 bases). Germline values: CDR1 MNHEY, CDR2 SVGAGI. The germline V and J ends were trimmed by 5 bases and 7 bases, with 17 bases remaining between them. The CDR3 consists of 15 residues. CDR3 bases: TGTGCCAGCAGTATTGAGGGCAGGGGCGGTGAAAAACTGTTTTTT. Protein product: CASSIEGRGGEKLFF.

The chain is built from TRBV7-9 and TRBJ2-5, with D possibly being TRBD2 (6 bases). CDR1 and CDR2 (germline): SEHNR, FQNEAQ (reference sequence). The CDR3 is 14 residues long. The V end lost 5 bases, the J end lost 1 base, and 11 bases lay between the germline ends. CDR3 loop: CASSHGTGQETQYF. For the CDR3, the DNA is TGTGCCAGCAGCCACGGGACTGGCCAAGAGACCCAGTACTTC.

The chain uses TRBV18 and TRBJ2-7, with 7 bases aligning to TRBD2. V lost 4 bases to trimming and J lost 2 bases; unmatched junction nucleotides: 11. Per germline, CDR1 KGHSH and CDR2 LQKENI. The CDR3 contains 16 residues. The chain's CDR3 is CASSLAGSSGAYEQYF. The CDR3 nucleotides read TGTGCCAGCTCACTGGCCGGGAGCAGCGGGGCCTACGAGCAGTACTTC.

V gene TRBV5-1 combines with J gene TRBJ1-2; D is perhaps TRBD1 (5 bases). Germline CDR1 reads SGHRS; CDR2 reads YFSETQ. The CDR3 spans 15 residues. The V end lost 3 bases, the J end lost 0 bases, and 12 bases lay between the germline ends. Written as DNA, the CDR3 is TGCGCCAGCAGCTGGCCGACAGAGGCTAACTATGGCTACACCTTC. Translated: CASSWPTEANYGYTF.

CDR3 sequence reads: CASSVSGVGTEAFF. The CDR3 DNA reads as TGTGCCAGCAGCGTATCCGGGGTTGGGACTGAAGCTTTCTTT. This chain joins TRBV7-9 and TRBJ1-1; D ambiguous. CDR1 and CDR2 from the germline V gene are SEHNR and FQNEAQ (reference sequence). This CDR3 spans 14 amino acids. V shed 5 bases and J shed 5 bases, with 15 bases lying between them.

CDR3 protein: CASSSAGRELFF. CDR3 nucleotide sequence: TGTGCCAGCAGCTCGGCGGGTAGGGAGCTGTTTTTT. The J gene is TRBJ2-2, the V gene TRBV7-7; D is possibly TRBD2 (5 bases). Trimming took off 4 bases at V and 9 bases at J, with 9 bases between the two ends. The CDR3 is 12 amino acids. Germline lookup yields CDR1 SSHAT and CDR2 FNYEAQ (reference sequence).

V and J are TRBV18 and TRBJ2-1; 7 bases match TRBD1. Germline trimming cut 6 bases from V and 5 bases from J; bases unmatched to any gene: 7. Germline V gene lookup returns CDR1 KGHSH and CDR2 LQKENI. CDR3 length: 14 residues. The CDR3: CASSPGTVNNEQFF. In nucleotides, the CDR3 is TGTGCCAGCTCGCCTGGGACAGTTAACAATGAGCAGTTCTTC.

The gene calls are TRBV9 and TRBJ2-3; tentative D call: TRBD2 (6 bases). Germline V gene data show CDR1 as SGDLS and CDR2 as YYNGEE. V gave up 3 bases and J gave up 0 bases, with 14 bases separating them. There are 16 residues in the CDR3. CDR3 loop: CASSASEGTSTDTQYF. The DNA of the CDR3 is TGTGCCAGCAGCGCTAGTGAGGGGACTAGCACAGATACGCAGTATTTT.

The gene calls are TRBV4-3 and TRBJ1-2; D is unresolved. In germline, CDR1 is LGHNA, CDR2 YSLEER. V was clipped by 2 bases and J by 5 bases, with 21 bases between them. CDR3 length: 17 residues. The CDR3 DNA follows: TGCGCCAGCAGCCAACACCCCTGGAGCGAGGAGATGTATGGCTACACCTTC. Protein sequence: CASSQHPWSEEMYGYTF.

The rearrangement uses TRBV5-4 and TRBJ2-5, with 10 bases that match TRBD2. CDR1 SGHNT and CDR2 YYREEE come from the germline V gene (reference sequence). The CDR3 has 14 residues. V shed 2 bases, J shed 2 bases, and the junction held 0 bases outside the gene matches. The CDR3 DNA reads as TGTGCCAGCAGCTTAGCGGGGGGGCAAGAGACCCAGTACTTC. Translation: CASSLAGGQETQYF.

J is TRBJ1-5 and V is TRBV7-6, with TRBD1 as a possible D gene (6 bases). Germline assignment: CDR1 SGHVS and CDR2 FNYEAQ. V lost 1 base and J 4 bases, leaving 14 bases between the germline ends. The CDR3 loop spans 16 amino acids. CDR3 DNA: TGTGCCAGCAGCTTAGTGGGGGGGCCTGGGAATCAGCCCCAGCATTTT. It encodes CASSLVGGPGNQPQHF.

The V and J genes are TRBV13 and TRBJ1-1, with D tentatively TRBD1 (5 bases). The germline V gene encodes CDR1 PRHDT and CDR2 FYEKMQ (reference sequence). There are 14 residues in the CDR3. Trimming removed 5 bases at V and 4 bases at J, with 14 bases between. DNA of the CDR3: TGTGCCAGCAGCGCACCATTCCAGGGCACTGAAGCTTTCTTT. Encoded protein: CASSAPFQGTEAFF.

This clone was counted a few times. The chain is built from TRBV18 and TRBJ2-2; D gene uncertain. With 3 bases removed from V and 5 bases from J, the gap between germline ends came to 10 bases. Looked up from germline, CDR1 is KGHSH and CDR2 is LQKENI. The CDR3 is made up of 14 amino acids. This CDR3 is CASSPNIQTGELFF. The CDR3 DNA reads TGTGCCAGCTCACCGAACATACAAACCGGGGAGCTGTTTTTT.

This chain uses TRBV2 with TRBJ1-4, with 10 positions matching TRBD1. Unmatched junction bases numbered 4, after V lost 7 bases and J lost 2 bases. The CDR3 is 15 residues long. Per germline, CDR1 SNHLY and CDR2 FYNNEI. The CDR3 DNA is TGTGCCAGCAAACTGGACAGGGGGACTAATGAAAAACTGTTTTTT. Its translation: CASKLDRGTNEKLFF. Combining the CDR3 with reference TRBV2 and TRBJ1-4 gives the whole variable domain EPEVTQTPSHQVTQMGQEVILRCVPISNHLYFYWYRQILGQKVEFLVSFYNNEISEKSEIFDDQFSVERPDGSNFTLKIRSTKLEDSAMYFCASKLDRGTNEKLFFGSGTQLSVL.

The chain has TRBV5-4 and TRBJ2-4, with a weak D call TRBD2 (6 bases). Germline V lookup: CDR1 SGHNT, CDR2 YYREEE (reference sequence). V gave up 4 bases and J gave up 8 bases, with 13 bases separating them. CDR3 length: 13 residues. This chain's CDR3 is CASSPKEGDIQYF. CDR3 in DNA: TGTGCCAGCAGCCCCAAGGAGGGAGACATTCAGTACTTC.

This clone has just one count. The gene calls are TRBV4-3 and TRBJ1-5; D gene uncertain. Deletions cut 0 bases from V and 7 bases from J, with 7 bases between. The CDR3 totals 13 residues. Germline CDR1 and CDR2: LGHNA and YSLEER. In DNA form, the CDR3 reads TGCGCCAGCAGCCAAGAAGCTAGCCAGCCCCAGCATTTT. Residues: CASSQEASQPQHF.

The chain recombines TRBV7-3 with TRBJ2-1, with 7 nucleotides matching TRBD2. The CDR3 totals 16 residues. From germline, CDR1 is SGHTA and CDR2 FQGTGA. Trimming at V came to 0 bases and at J to 7 bases, leaving 9 bases not matched to a gene. This CDR3 is CASSLTLGTNINEQFF. CDR3 in DNA: TGTGCCAGCAGCTTAACTTTAGGGACTAATATAAATGAGCAGTTCTTC.

The rearrangement links TRBV16 to TRBJ1-3, with unresolved D. The CDR3 has 12 residues. Per the germline V gene, CDR1 is KGHSY and CDR2 is FQNENV. Deletions cut 0 bases from V and 8 bases from J, with 5 bases between. The CDR3 reads CASSQSRDTIYF. CDR3 in DNA: TGTGCCAGCAGCCAATCAAGAGACACCATATATTTT. Complete variable domain (other parts from reference TRBV16 and TRBJ1-3): GEEVAQTPKHLVRGEGQKAKLYCAPIKGHSYVFWYQQVLKNEFKFLISFQNENVFDETGMPKERFSAKCLPNSPCSLEIQATKLEDSAVYFCASSQSRDTIYFGEGSWLTVV.

This chain joins TRBV11-2 and TRBJ2-7, with 10 nucleotides matching TRBD1. Germline assignment: CDR1 SGHAT and CDR2 FQNNGV. V was pared by 5 bases and J by 2 bases, with 12 bases of the junction left unmatched. This CDR3 is 17 amino acids long. The CDR3 spells CASSPVMRGQGAYEQYF. Written as DNA, the CDR3 is TGTGCCAGCAGCCCCGTAATGCGAGGACAGGGGGCCTACGAGCAGTACTTC.

The rearrangement joins TRBV6-5 to TRBJ2-7, with a weak D call TRBD2 (5 bases). Germline CDR1 is MNHEY and CDR2 is SVGAGI. The length of the CDR3 is 14 residues. V gave up 6 bases and J gave up 7 bases, with 19 bases separating them. The CDR3 DNA reads TGTGCCAGCAGCGAGCCGGTCCCGACGGGGGAGCAGTACTTC. Residues: CASSEPVPTGEQYF.

CDR3 in DNA: TGTGCCAGCAGCTTAGGGCAGGGCTGGACTGAAGCTTTCTTT. Protein product: CASSLGQGWTEAFF. The J gene is TRBJ1-1, the V gene TRBV7-8, with D possibly matching TRBD1 (5 bases). Germline CDR1 and CDR2: SGHVS and FQNEAQ. Trimming removed 1 base at V and 5 bases at J, with 11 bases between. The CDR3 has 14 amino acids.

The chain recombines TRBV27 with TRBJ2-5, with D perhaps matching TRBD2 (6 bases). V was cut by 4 bases and J by 5 bases, with 11 bases left in between. The CDR3 is 13 amino acids. Germline loops: CDR1 MNHEY, CDR2 SMNVEV (reference sequence). The CDR3 DNA sequence: TGTGCCAGCAGTTCCCGTGGGGGGGAGACCCAGTACTTC. Translating it yields CASSSRGGETQYF.

This rearrangement joins TRBV19 to TRBJ1-1; 8 bases line up with TRBD1. The V segment lost 2 bases and the J segment 5 bases; nucleotides outside the gene matches: 7. The CDR3 covers 15 residues. Germline CDR1 and CDR2: LNHDA and SQIVND (reference sequence). CDR3 sequence (DNA): TGTGCCAGTAGTATACCAGGGGGCGCGGGGACTGAAGCTTTCTTT. Its protein is CASSIPGGAGTEAFF. Full variable domain (rest looked up from reference TRBV19 and TRBJ1-1): DGGITQSPKYLFRKEGQNVTLSCEQNLNHDAMYWYRQDPGQGLRLIYYSQIVNDFQKGDIAEGYSVSREKKESFPLTVTSAQKNPTAFYLCASSIPGGAGTEAFFGQGTRLTVV.

The chain combines TRBV6-5 with TRBJ1-4, with 9 bases fitting TRBD1. The CDR3 is 13 residues long. CDR1 MNHEY and CDR2 SVGAGI come from the germline V gene. Unmatched junction bases numbered 7, after V lost 4 bases and J lost 13 bases. The CDR3 protein is CASSSDRGTRLFF. In DNA, the CDR3 is TGTGCCAGCAGTTCCGACAGGGGGACAAGACTGTTTTTT.